The 4 T cell receptor beta chains below all came from one sample that was sequenced in a study of T cell repertoires in cytomegalovirus infection. TCRdb independently ran MiXCR on the reads; one entry per CDR3 protein. The sample lists fewer than 550,000 distinct CDR3 sequences; approximately 31% were seen once. The sequenced material came from PBMCs. All receptors come from a human donor in good health (CMV status not recorded). Some clones in this sample may be carry-over from other donors' samples.

On this clonotype itself: Its ends do not fully match the called genes, so a read error is possible. V gene TRBV12-3 or TRBV12-4 combines with J gene TRBJ1-1; D gene uncertain. The CDR3 extends over 11 amino acids. The CDR3 protein is CASSLNTEDFF. The CDR3 DNA follows: TGTGCCAGCAGTCTGAACACTGAAGATTTCTTT.

The rearrangement joins TRBV3-1 to TRBJ2-5; 8 nucleotides agree with TRBD1. The CDR3 totals 15 residues. The trim removed 4 bases at V and 4 bases at J, leaving 8 bases unmatched. Germline values: CDR1 LGHDT, CDR2 YNNKEL (reference sequence). In DNA, the CDR3 is TGTGCCAGCAGCCCGACAGGGGCGGTTAGAGAGACCCAGTACTTC. Amino acids: CASSPTGAVRETQYF.

This clonotype was counted ten times or more. The chain combines TRBV7-2 with TRBJ2-7, with a weak D call TRBD2 (6 bases). CDR1 is SGHTA, CDR2 FQGNSA, per germline. V lost 5 bases, J lost 0 bases, and 11 bases lay in between. CDR3 size: 14 residues. The CDR3 DNA sequence: TGTGCCAGCAGCCATCGGGGACTCTCCTACGAGCAGTACTTC. This codes for CASSHRGLSYEQYF.

V is TRBV14 and J is TRBJ1-2; D remains ambiguous. The CDR3 has 12 amino acids. The V gene lost 1 base and the J gene lost 4 bases, with 4 bases spanning the gap. The germline gives CDR1 SGHDN, CDR2 FVKESK. In DNA form, the CDR3 reads TGTGCCAGCAGCCAAGGGGTCTATGGCTACACCTTC. Translating gives CASSQGVYGYTF.